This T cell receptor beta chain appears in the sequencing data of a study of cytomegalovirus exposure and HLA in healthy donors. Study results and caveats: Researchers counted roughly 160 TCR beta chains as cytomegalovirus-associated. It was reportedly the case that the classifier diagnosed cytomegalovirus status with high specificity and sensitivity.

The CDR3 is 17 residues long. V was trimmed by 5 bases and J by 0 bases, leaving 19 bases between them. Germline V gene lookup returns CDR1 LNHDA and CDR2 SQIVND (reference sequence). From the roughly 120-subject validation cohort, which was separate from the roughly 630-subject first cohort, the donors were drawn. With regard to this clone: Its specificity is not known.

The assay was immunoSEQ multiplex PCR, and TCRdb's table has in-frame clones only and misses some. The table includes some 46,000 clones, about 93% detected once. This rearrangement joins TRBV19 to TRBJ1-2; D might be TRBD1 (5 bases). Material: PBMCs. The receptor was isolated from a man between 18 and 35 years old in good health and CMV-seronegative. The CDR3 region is CASSAPHEAGSNYGYTF. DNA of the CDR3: TGTGCCAGTAGTGCTCCCCACGAGGCAGGGTCTAACTATGGCTACACCTTC.